This TCR beta chain appears in the sequencing data of a study of blood T cells in healthy people across ages. Details on this clonotype: The antigen is undetermined.

PCR was performed a second time for roughly 7 to 11 cycles using a sample-barcoded 5' primer and a J-beta primer mix. TCRdb used MiXCR to reprocess the 5' RACE reads, holding one entry per CDR3 protein. The sample lists hundreds of thousands of distinct CDR3 sequences; around 30% were seen once. Study-level results: With age, beta diversity per million T cells declined roughly linearly, significantly by approximately 40. PBMCs that were unsorted prevented a conclusive naive versus antigen-experienced comparison. It was the long-lived donors that had more naive CD4+ cells and higher diversity than aged donors.

V was clipped by 5 bases and J by 2 bases; unmatched bases: 2. The CDR3 has 14 amino acids. Germline-derived CDR1 and CDR2 are SGHTA and FQGNSA. The receptor's source is a woman in her seventies in good health. V gene TRBV7-2 combines with J gene TRBJ2-1; 8 positions agree with TRBD2. Sequencing was performed on blood. CDR3 bases: TGTGCCAGCAGCCAGGGACTAGCCTACAATGAGCAGTTCTTC. Amino acids: CASSQGLAYNEQFF.